This is a list of T cell receptor beta chains from one sample in a study of somatic mutations in cytotoxic T cells in rheumatoid arthritis. Repertoires were generated with immunoSEQ multiplex PCR, while TCRdb's copy carries only in-frame clones and drops some. This table holds some 8,700 clones, 75% found once. Sequencing used CD8+ T cells sorted from blood. These receptors originate from a woman aged 45-59 years in good health. Both conserved end residues are part of each CDR3. The D gene is left open where the match is weak. The size of a clone is reported for some rows only, either as once, few or many, or as a class for expanded clones.

few TRBJ1-1 . 16 TRBV27 CASSPRDIFMNTEAFF TGTGCCAGCAGTCCCCGGGACATTTTCATGAACACTGAAGCTTTCTTT
. TRBJ1-5 . 15 TRBV5-6 CASSSWRYSNQPQHF TGTGCCAGCAGTTCATGGAGATATAGCAATCAGCCCCAGCATTTT
once TRBJ2-2 TRBD1 17 TRBV4-3 CASSQDRGTANTGELFF TGCGCCAGCAGCCAAGATAGGGGGACAGCGAACACCGGGGAGCTGTTTTTT
. TRBJ2-2 . 15 TRBV30 CAWSVMATHTGELFF TGTGCCTGGAGTGTAATGGCCACCCATACCGGGGAGCTGTTTTTT
. TRBJ2-2 TRBD2 12 TRBV5-5 CASSGGAGELFF TGTGCCAGCTCCGGGGGGGCCGGGGAGCTGTTTTTT
. TRBJ2-2 TRBD1 17 TRBV4-2 CASSQDLGQGRTGELFF TGTGCCAGCAGCCAAGATTTAGGACAGGGTAGAACCGGGGAGCTGTTTTTT
. TRBJ2-7 TRBD1 15 TRBV5-6 CASSLYTGVPYEQYF TGTGCCAGCAGCTTGTACACAGGGGTCCCCTACGAGCAGTACTTC
. TRBJ2-1 TRBD1 15 TRBV6-6 CASSYGTGIYNEQFF TGTGCCAGCAGTTACGGGACAGGAATATACAATGAGCAGTTCTTC
. TRBJ2-7 . 14 TRBV5-8 CASSRGDSSYEQYF TGTGCCAGCAGCCGCGGGGATAGTTCCTACGAGCAGTACTTC
. TRBJ2-1 . 13 TRBV5-1 CASSLATGEEQFF TGCGCCAGCAGCTTGGCCACCGGGGAGGAGCAGTTCTTC
. TRBJ2-1 . 16 TRBV9 CASSVVLAGAYNEQFF TGTGCCAGCAGCGTAGTTCTAGCAGGGGCCTACAATGAGCAGTTCTTC
few TRBJ2-7 . 16 TRBV15 CATSLWGGHGSYEQYF TGTGCCACCAGCCTCTGGGGAGGCCATGGGTCCTACGAGCAGTACTTC
. TRBJ2-7 TRBD1 15 TRBV7-3 CASSLMGQGPYEQYF TGTGCCAGCAGCTTAATGGGACAGGGCCCCTACGAGCAGTACTTC
. TRBJ2-3 TRBD2 15 TRBV11-2 CASSLLAGGTDTQYF TGTGCCAGCAGCTTACTAGCGGGGGGCACAGATACGCAGTATTTT
. TRBJ1-1 TRBD1 16 TRBV5-1 CASSLARTGRNTEAFF TGCGCCAGCAGCTTGGCCCGGACAGGGCGGAACACTGAAGCTTTCTTT
once TRBJ1-1 TRBD1 15 TRBV7-6 CASSSAGTANTEAFF TGTGCCAGCAGCTCAGCCGGGACAGCAAACACTGAAGCTTTCTTT
. TRBJ2-3 TRBD2 13 TRBV6-5 CASQTGGTDTQYF TGTGCCAGTCAGACGGGGGGGACAGATACGCAGTATTTT
few TRBJ2-7 . 15 TRBV4-1 CASSQGWAKAGEQYF TGCGCCAGCAGCCAAGGTTGGGCGAAGGCCGGCGAGCAGTACTTC
. TRBJ2-7 TRBD1 14 TRBV5-1 CASSLVGQTYEQYF TGCGCCAGCAGCTTGGTGGGACAGACCTACGAGCAGTACTTC
once TRBJ1-4 TRBD1 12 TRBV2 CASREQGIELFF TGTGCCAGCAGAGAACAGGGGATCGAACTGTTTTTT
. TRBJ2-2 . 14 TRBV18 CASSPEAQTGELFF TGTGCCAGCTCACCGGAAGCGCAGACCGGGGAGCTGTTTTTT
. TRBJ2-3 . 16 TRBV6-5 CASSYYRGSPPDTQYF TGTGCCAGCAGTTACTACCGAGGAAGTCCGCCAGATACGCAGTATTTT
few TRBJ2-7 . 16 TRBV11-2 CASSLEYSPRPYEQYF TGTGCCAGCAGCTTAGAGTACAGCCCGAGACCCTACGAGCAGTACTTC
few TRBJ1-2 TRBD1 14 TRBV9 CASSGATGFVSYTF TGTGCCAGCAGCGGAGCGACAGGGTTTGTGAGCTACACCTTC
. TRBJ2-5 . 14 TRBV2 CASSDVVAGETQYF TGTGCCAGCAGTGACGTAGTAGCCGGCGAGACCCAGTACTTC
. TRBJ2-7 TRBD1 15 TRBV27 CASSLSRTGYYEQYF TGTGCCAGCAGTTTATCCCGGACAGGCTACTACGAGCAGTACTTC
. TRBJ2-1 . 15 TRBV7-9 CASSFPAGVSNEQFF TGTGCCAGCAGCTTCCCGGCAGGGGTATCGAATGAGCAGTTCTTC
. TRBJ1-5 . 12 TRBV7-9 CASSAGSQPQHF TGTGCCAGCAGCGCCGGGAGTCAGCCCCAGCATTTT
. TRBJ2-2 . 14 TRBV28 CASSSDMSTGELFF TGTGCCAGCAGTTCGGACATGTCGACCGGGGAGCTGTTTTTT
. TRBJ2-7 TRBD1 14 TRBV7-9 CASSPPAGTDEQYF TGTGCCAGCAGCCCCCCCGCCGGGACAGACGAGCAGTACTTC
. TRBJ2-3 TRBD2 15 TRBV9 CASSPERGSTDTQYF TGTGCCAGCAGCCCCGAGCGGGGGAGCACAGATACGCAGTATTTT
. TRBJ2-3 . 16 TRBV30 CAWSFLTGAPTDTQYF TGTGCCTGGAGTTTCTTGACCGGAGCACCCACAGATACGCAGTATTTT
. TRBJ2-1 TRBD2 14 TRBV7-2 CASSPSAGVHEQFF TGTGCCAGCAGCCCGTCGGCGGGGGTACATGAGCAGTTCTTC
. TRBJ2-7 TRBD2 15 TRBV27 CASSAGTGGGYEQYF TGTGCCAGCAGTGCCGGTACGGGAGGCGGCTACGAGCAGTACTTC
. TRBJ1-1 . 18 TRBV7-8 CASSLGGEDTRGYTEAFF TGTGCCAGCAGCTTAGGGGGGGAAGACACCCGAGGGTACACTGAAGCTTTCTTT
once TRBJ1-1 TRBD1 15 TRBV5-1 CASSSVADRDTEAFF TGCGCCAGCAGCTCTGTCGCCGACAGGGACACTGAAGCTTTCTTT
. TRBJ2-1 TRBD2 20 TRBV4-3 CASSQHFTASGGSSYNEQFF TGCGCCAGCAGCCAACACTTCACGGCTAGCGGGGGGAGTTCCTACAATGAGCAGTTCTTC
. TRBJ2-7 TRBD1 15 TRBV9 CASSVETGDSHEQYF TGTGCCAGCAGCGTGGAGACAGGGGACTCCCACGAGCAGTACTTC
once TRBJ1-2 . 16 TRBV7-6 CASSLGGTSINYGYTF TGTGCCAGCAGCTTAGGCGGCACCTCAATTAACTATGGCTACACCTTC
. TRBJ2-1 TRBD1 13 TRBV5-6 CASSGTVYNEQFF TGTGCCAGCAGCGGGACAGTCTACAATGAGCAGTTCTTC